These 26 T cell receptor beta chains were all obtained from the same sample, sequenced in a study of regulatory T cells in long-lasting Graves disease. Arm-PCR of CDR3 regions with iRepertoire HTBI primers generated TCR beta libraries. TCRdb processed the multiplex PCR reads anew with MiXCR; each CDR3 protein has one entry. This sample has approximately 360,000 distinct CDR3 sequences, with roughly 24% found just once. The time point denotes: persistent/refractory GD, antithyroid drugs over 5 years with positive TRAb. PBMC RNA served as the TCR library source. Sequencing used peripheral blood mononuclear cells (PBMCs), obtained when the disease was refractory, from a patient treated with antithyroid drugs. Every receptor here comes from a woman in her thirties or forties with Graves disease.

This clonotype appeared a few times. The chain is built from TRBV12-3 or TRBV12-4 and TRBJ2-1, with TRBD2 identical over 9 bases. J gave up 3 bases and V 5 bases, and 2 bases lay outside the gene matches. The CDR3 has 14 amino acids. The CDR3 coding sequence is TGTGCCAGCAGTGTTAGCGGGAGCTACAATGAGCAGTTCTTC. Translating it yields CASSVSGSYNEQFF.

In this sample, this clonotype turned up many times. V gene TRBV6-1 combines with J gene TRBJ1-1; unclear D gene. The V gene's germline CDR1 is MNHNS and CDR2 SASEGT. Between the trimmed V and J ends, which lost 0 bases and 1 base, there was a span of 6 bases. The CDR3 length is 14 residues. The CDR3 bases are TGTGCCAGCAGTGAAGCCTTCGAGAACACTGAAGCTTTCTTT. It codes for CASSEAFENTEAFF.

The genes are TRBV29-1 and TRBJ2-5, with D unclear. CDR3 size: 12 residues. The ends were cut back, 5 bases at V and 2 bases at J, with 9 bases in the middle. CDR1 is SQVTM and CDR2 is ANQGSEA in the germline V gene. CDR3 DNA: TGCAGCGTTCAAGTACTTCAAGAGACCCAGTACTTC. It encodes CSVQVLQETQYF.

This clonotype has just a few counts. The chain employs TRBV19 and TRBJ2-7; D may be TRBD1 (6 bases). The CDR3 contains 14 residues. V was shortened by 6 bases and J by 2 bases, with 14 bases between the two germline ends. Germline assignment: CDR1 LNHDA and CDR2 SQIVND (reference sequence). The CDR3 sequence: CASSNRVSPYEQYF. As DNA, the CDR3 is TGTGCCAGTAGCAACAGGGTTTCCCCCTACGAGCAGTACTTC.

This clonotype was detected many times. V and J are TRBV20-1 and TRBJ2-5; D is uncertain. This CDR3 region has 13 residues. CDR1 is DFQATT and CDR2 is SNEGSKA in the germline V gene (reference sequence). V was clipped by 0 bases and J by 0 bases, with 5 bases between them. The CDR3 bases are TGCAGTGCTAGAGATTGGAACCAAGAGACCCAGTACTTC. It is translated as CSARDWNQETQYF.

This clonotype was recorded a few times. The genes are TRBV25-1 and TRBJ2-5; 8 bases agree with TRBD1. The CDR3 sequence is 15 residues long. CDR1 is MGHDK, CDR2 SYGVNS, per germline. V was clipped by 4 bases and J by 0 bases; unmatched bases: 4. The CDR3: CASSAGTGYQETQYF. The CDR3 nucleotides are TGTGCCAGCAGTGCAGGGACAGGCTACCAAGAGACCCAGTACTTC.

The CDR3 loop reads CASSSPTGTGKIYEQYF. The CDR3, as DNA: TGTGCCAGCAGTTCCCCTACCGGGACAGGGAAAATCTACGAGCAGTACTTC. This sequence joins TRBV28 and TRBJ2-7, with 9 bases lining up with TRBD1. Germline CDR1 is MDHEN and CDR2 is SYDVKM. J gave up 3 bases and V 4 bases, and 13 bases lay outside the gene matches. This CDR3 spans 17 amino acids.

The CDR3 protein is CASSFSWNEQFF. The CDR3 DNA is TGTGCCAGCAGTTTTTCCTGGAATGAGCAGTTCTTC. V gene TRBV28 combines with J gene TRBJ2-1; no definite D call. Germline CDR1 is MDHEN and CDR2 is SYDVKM. The V end was cut by 3 bases, the J end by 7 bases, with 7 bases between. The length of the CDR3 is 12 residues.

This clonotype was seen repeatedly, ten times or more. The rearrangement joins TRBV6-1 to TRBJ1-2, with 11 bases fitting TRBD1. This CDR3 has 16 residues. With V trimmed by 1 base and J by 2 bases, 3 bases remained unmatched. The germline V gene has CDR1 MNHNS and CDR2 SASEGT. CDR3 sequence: CASSEGGQGANYGYTF. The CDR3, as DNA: TGTGCCAGCAGTGAAGGAGGACAGGGGGCAAACTATGGCTACACCTTC.

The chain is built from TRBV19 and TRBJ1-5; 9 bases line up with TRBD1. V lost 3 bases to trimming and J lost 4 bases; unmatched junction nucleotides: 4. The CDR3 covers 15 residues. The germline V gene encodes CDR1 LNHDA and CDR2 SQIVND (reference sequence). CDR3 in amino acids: CASSIGTGQNQPQHF. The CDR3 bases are TGTGCCAGTAGTATTGGGACAGGGCAGAATCAGCCCCAGCATTTT. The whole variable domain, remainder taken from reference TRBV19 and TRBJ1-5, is DGGITQSPKYLFRKEGQNVTLSCEQNLNHDAMYWYRQDPGQGLRLIYYSQIVNDFQKGDIAEGYSVSREKKESFPLTVTSAQKNPTAFYLCASSIGTGQNQPQHFGDGTRLSIL.

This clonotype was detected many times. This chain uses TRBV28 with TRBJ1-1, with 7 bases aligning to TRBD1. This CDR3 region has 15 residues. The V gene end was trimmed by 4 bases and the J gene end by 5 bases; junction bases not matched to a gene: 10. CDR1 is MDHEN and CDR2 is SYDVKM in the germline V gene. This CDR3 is CASSSRQGNRTEAFF. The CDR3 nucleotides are TGTGCCAGCAGTTCTAGACAGGGAAATAGAACTGAAGCTTTCTTT.

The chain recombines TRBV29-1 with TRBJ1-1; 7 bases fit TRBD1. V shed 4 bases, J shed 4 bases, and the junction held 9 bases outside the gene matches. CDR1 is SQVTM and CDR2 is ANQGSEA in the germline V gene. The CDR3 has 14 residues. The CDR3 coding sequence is TGCAGCGTTGGCCGGGACAGAAGTAGCACTGAAGCTTTCTTT. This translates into CSVGRDRSSTEAFF.

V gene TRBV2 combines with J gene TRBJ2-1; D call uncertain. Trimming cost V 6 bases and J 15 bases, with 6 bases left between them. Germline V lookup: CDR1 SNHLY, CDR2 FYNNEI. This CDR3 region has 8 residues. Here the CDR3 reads CASSKRFF. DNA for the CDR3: TGTGCCAGCAGCAAAAGGTTCTTC.

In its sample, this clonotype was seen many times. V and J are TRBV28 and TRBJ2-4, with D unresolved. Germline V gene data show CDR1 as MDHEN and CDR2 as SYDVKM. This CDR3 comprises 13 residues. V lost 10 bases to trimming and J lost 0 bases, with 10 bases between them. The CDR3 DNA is TGTGCCACCACAGACCTAGCCAAAAACATTCAGTACTTC. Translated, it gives CATTDLAKNIQYF.

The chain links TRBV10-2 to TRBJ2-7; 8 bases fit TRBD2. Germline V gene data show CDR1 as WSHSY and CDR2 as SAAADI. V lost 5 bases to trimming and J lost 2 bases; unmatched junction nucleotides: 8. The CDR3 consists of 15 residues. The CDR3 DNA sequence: TGCGCCAGCAGTATAAGCGGGAGCCGACCCTACGAGCAGTACTTC. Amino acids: CASSISGSRPYEQYF.

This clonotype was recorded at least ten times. The CDR3: CASSVRAFGGRNYNEQFF. The CDR3 DNA sequence: TGTGCCAGCAGTGTGAGGGCATTTGGCGGGCGGAACTACAATGAGCAGTTCTTC. The J gene is TRBJ2-1, the V gene TRBV2; maybe TRBD2 (5 bases). The CDR3 is 18 amino acids. V lost 4 bases to trimming and J lost 3 bases, with 22 bases between them. Germline lookup yields CDR1 SNHLY and CDR2 FYNNEI.

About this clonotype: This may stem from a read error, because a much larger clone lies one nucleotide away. The CDR3 nucleotides are TGTGCCAGCAGTTGCGGAGGGGAGACCCAGTACTTC. It encodes CASSCGGETQYF. This chain joins TRBV6-5 and TRBJ2-5; tentative D call: TRBD2 (6 bases). Looked up from germline, CDR1 is MNHEY and CDR2 is SVGAGI. Deletions cut 4 bases from V and 5 bases from J, with 8 bases between. CDR3 length equals 12 residues.

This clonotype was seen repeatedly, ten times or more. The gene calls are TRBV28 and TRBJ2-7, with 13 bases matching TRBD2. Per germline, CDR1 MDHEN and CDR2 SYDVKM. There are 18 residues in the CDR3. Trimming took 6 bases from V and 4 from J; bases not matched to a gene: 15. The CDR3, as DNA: TGTGCCAGCAGCTACACTACAAAGGGACTAGCGGGAATATACGAGCAGTACTTC. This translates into CASSYTTKGLAGIYEQYF. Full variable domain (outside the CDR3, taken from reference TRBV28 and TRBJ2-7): DVKVTQSSRYLVKRTGEKVFLECVQDMDHENMFWYRQDPGLGLRLIYFSYDVKMKEKGDIPEGYSVSREKKERFSLILESASTNQTSMYLCASSYTTKGLAGIYEQYFGPGTRLTVT.

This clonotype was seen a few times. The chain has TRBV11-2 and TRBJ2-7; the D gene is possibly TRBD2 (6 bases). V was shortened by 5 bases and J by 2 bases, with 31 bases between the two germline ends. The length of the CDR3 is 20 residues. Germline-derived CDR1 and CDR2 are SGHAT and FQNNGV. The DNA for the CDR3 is TGTGCCAGCAGCCAAGCGACCGCTCCGGGACTGACCTCAGGTGCCTACGAGCAGTACTTC. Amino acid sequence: CASSQATAPGLTSGAYEQYF.

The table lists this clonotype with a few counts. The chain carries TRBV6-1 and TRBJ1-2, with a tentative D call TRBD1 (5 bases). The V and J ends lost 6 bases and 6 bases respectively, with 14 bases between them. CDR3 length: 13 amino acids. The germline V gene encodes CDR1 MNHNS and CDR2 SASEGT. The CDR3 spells CASRPGPRHGYTF. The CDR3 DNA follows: TGTGCCAGCAGACCGGGACCCAGACATGGCTACACCTTC.

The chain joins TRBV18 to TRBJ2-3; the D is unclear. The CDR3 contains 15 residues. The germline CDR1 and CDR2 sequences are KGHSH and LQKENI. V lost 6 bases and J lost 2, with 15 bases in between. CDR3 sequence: CASSRVAVFTDTQYF. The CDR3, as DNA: TGTGCCAGCTCGCGAGTGGCGGTGTTCACAGATACGCAGTATTTT.

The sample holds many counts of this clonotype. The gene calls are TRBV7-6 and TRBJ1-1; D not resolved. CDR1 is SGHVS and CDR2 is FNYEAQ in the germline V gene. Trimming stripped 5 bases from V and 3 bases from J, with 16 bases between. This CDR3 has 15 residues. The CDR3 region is CASSPRGGMYTEAFF. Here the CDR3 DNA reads TGTGCCAGCAGCCCCCGGGGAGGGATGTACACTGAAGCTTTCTTT.

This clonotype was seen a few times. This CDR3 reads CASSPRTGGGEQYF. The CDR3 nucleotides read TGTGCCAGCAGTCCCAGGACAGGGGGCGGCGAGCAGTACTTC. The chain is built from TRBV27 and TRBJ2-7, with 11 bases that match TRBD1. This CDR3 is 14 amino acids long. Per the germline V gene, CDR1 is MNHEY and CDR2 is SMNVEV (reference sequence). V trimming: 5 bases; J trimming: 6 bases; junction bases outside the gene matches: 6.

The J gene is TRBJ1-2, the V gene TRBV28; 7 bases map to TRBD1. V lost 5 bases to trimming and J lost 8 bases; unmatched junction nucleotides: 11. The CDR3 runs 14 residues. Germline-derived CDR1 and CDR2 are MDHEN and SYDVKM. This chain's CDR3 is CASSPHKTGSGYTF. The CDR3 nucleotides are TGTGCCAGCAGTCCCCATAAGACAGGGTCCGGCTACACCTTC.

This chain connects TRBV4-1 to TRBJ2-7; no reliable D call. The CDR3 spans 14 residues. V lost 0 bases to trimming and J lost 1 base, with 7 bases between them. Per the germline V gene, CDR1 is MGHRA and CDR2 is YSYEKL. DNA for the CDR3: TGCGCCAGCAGCCAAGAAAGGGTTTCCTACGAGCAGTACTTC. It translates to CASSQERVSYEQYF.

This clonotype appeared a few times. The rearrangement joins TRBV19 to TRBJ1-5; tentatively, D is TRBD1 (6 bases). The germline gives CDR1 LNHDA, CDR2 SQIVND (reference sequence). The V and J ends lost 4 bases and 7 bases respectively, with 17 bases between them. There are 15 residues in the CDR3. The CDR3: CASSNSWTAEQPQHF. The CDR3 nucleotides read TGTGCCAGTAGTAACTCCTGGACAGCGGAGCAGCCCCAGCATTTT.